This T cell receptor beta chain was obtained from a study of cytomegalovirus exposure and HLA in healthy donors. As for the study in general: Among the 300 to 450 genotyped donors, 81% were placed in the Caucasian-associated ancestry cluster.

Study results and limitations: According to the study, some 160 TCR beta chains were cytomegalovirus-associated. Analysis performed later showed TCR beta chains linked to HLA being more clonally expanded than equally common others.

CDR1 and CDR2 (germline): LGHNA, YNFKEQ. V was pared by 0 bases and J by 8 bases, with 17 bases between. CDR3 size: 16 residues. Amplification used 60 Vbeta primers and 13 Jbeta primers. The method was immunoSEQ multiplex PCR; TCRdb's version includes in-frame clones alone and lacks a portion of them. The data show around 150,000 clones, with around 73% seen just once and over 1.1% held by the top ten. Regarding this clone: Its specificity is not known.

This TCR was recovered from a male donor in good health and CMV-seronegative. The sample comprised PBMCs. The genes are TRBV4-2 and TRBJ2-1; D call uncertain. The CDR3 region has the DNA TGTGCCAGCAGCCAAGATCTGCGTACCCCGAGCGATGAGCAGTTCTTC. Its translation is CASSQDLRTPSDEQFF.